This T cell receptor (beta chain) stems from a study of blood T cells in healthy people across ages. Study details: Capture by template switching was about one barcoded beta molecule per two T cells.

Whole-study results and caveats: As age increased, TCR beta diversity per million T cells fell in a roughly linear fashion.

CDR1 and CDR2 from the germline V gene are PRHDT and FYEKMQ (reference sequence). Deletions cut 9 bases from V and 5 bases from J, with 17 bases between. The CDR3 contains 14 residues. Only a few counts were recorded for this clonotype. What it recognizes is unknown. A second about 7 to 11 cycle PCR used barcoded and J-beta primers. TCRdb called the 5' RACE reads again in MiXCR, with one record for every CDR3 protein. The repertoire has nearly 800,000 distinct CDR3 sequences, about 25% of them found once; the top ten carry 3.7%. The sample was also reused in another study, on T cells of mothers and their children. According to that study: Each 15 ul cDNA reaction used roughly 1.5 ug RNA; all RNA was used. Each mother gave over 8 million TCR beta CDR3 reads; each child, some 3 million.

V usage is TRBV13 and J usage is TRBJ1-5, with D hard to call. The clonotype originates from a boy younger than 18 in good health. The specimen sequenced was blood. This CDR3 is CARPTQPADQPQHF. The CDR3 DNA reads TGTGCCAGACCGACCCAACCGGCGGATCAGCCCCAGCATTTT.